A selection of T cell receptor beta chains follows, all from one sample in a study of T-cell memory formation after mild COVID-19. TCRdb re-analysed the 5' RACE reads in MiXCR, keeping a single row per CDR3 protein. The table includes some 450,000 distinct CDR3 sequences, more than 15% detected once. Sequenced: PBMCs or a T cell subset sorted from them (not recorded which). All receptors come from a man in his late teens or twenties who had mild COVID-19 (a few samples of this study predate the infection). Cell type and time point are not known. CDR3s include the opening cysteine and the closing phenylalanine or tryptophan. Each record gives: V gene, J gene, D gene, CDR3 length, clone size, CDR3 DNA, CDR3 protein. The D gene is left open where the match is weak. Clone sizes are given selectively: once, few, many, or a class where the clone is expanded.

v_gene: TRBV12-3/TRBV12-4
j_gene: TRBJ1-1
d_gene: NA
len: 13
abundance: NA
CDR3nt: TGTGCCAGCAGTTTAGCAGGACCCGGCACAGCTTTCTTT
CDR3aa: CASSLAGPGTAFF

v_gene: TRBV5-1
j_gene: TRBJ1-1
d_gene: NA
len: 13
abundance: NA
CDR3nt: TGCGCCAGCAGCTCGATCGGGCAGGGTGAAGCTTTCTTT
CDR3aa: CASSSIGQGEAFF

v_gene: TRBV20-1
j_gene: TRBJ1-2
d_gene: TRBD1
len: 13
abundance: NA
CDR3nt: TGCAGTGCTAGACGGGACAGGGGGTATGGCTACACCTTC
CDR3aa: CSARRDRGYGYTF

v_gene: TRBV29-1
j_gene: TRBJ2-7
d_gene: NA
len: 16
abundance: few
CDR3nt: TGCAGCGTTGAAGATAAGTCAGGGACACAGTTTTACGAGCAGTACTTC
CDR3aa: CSVEDKSGTQFYEQYF

v_gene: TRBV12-3/TRBV12-4
j_gene: TRBJ2-2
d_gene: NA
len: 15
abundance: few
CDR3nt: TGTGCCAGCAGATTTCCGTTTCGAGAGACCGGGGAGCTGTTTTTT
CDR3aa: CASRFPFRETGELFF

v_gene: TRBV12-3/TRBV12-4
j_gene: TRBJ1-6
d_gene: NA
len: 15
abundance: NA
CDR3nt: TGTGCCAGCAGTTTTGAGTGGTCCTATAATTCACCCCTCCACTTT
CDR3aa: CASSFEWSYNSPLHF

v_gene: TRBV11-2
j_gene: TRBJ2-2
d_gene: NA
len: 14
abundance: NA
CDR3nt: TGTGCCAGCAGCCAGACACCTATCGCCGGGGAGCTGTTTTTT
CDR3aa: CASSQTPIAGELFF

v_gene: TRBV2
j_gene: TRBJ1-1
d_gene: TRBD1
len: 16
abundance: NA
CDR3nt: TGTGCCAGCAGGGGAGGGACAGGGCGGGGGGACACTGAAGCTTTCTTT
CDR3aa: CASRGGTGRGDTEAFF

v_gene: TRBV7-9
j_gene: TRBJ1-2
d_gene: TRBD1
len: 12
abundance: NA
CDR3nt: TGTGCCAGCAGCTTACGACAGGGGAATTTTACCTTC
CDR3aa: CASSLRQGNFTF

v_gene: TRBV4-2
j_gene: TRBJ2-1
d_gene: NA
len: 19
abundance: few
CDR3nt: TGTGCCAGCAGCCCTGAAGTCCTCCAGGGCGGGGCTCGAAGGGGTGAGCAGTTCTTC
CDR3aa: CASSPEVLQGGARRGEQFF

v_gene: TRBV27
j_gene: TRBJ1-6
d_gene: NA
len: 14
abundance: few
CDR3nt: TGTGCCAGCAGTTTTCACCGGGGGAGTTCACCCCTCCACTTT
CDR3aa: CASSFHRGSSPLHF

v_gene: TRBV12-3/TRBV12-4
j_gene: TRBJ1-4
d_gene: NA
len: 14
abundance: NA
CDR3nt: TGTGCCAGCAGTTTGAATTCTTTCGAGGAAAAACTGTTTTTT
CDR3aa: CASSLNSFEEKLFF

v_gene: TRBV20-1
j_gene: TRBJ1-4
d_gene: NA
len: 13
abundance: NA
CDR3nt: TGCAGAGGCCATCAGGCAACTAATGAAAAACTGTTTTTT
CDR3aa: CRGHQATNEKLFF

v_gene: TRBV27
j_gene: TRBJ1-2
d_gene: TRBD1
len: 15
abundance: few
CDR3nt: TGTGCCAGCAGTTCCCCCCGGACAGGGCTTTACGGCTACACCTTC
CDR3aa: CASSSPRTGLYGYTF

v_gene: TRBV5-6
j_gene: TRBJ1-2
d_gene: NA
len: 14
abundance: NA
CDR3nt: TGTGCCAGCAGCTTGGCTTCCGGGTGGCATGGCTACACCTTC
CDR3aa: CASSLASGWHGYTF

v_gene: TRBV20-1
j_gene: TRBJ2-3
d_gene: TRBD2
len: 19
abundance: few
CDR3nt: TGCAGTGCTAGAGATCTCACGGGACTAGCGGGGGCCAGCACAGATACGCAGTATTTT
CDR3aa: CSARDLTGLAGASTDTQYF

v_gene: TRBV2
j_gene: TRBJ2-5
d_gene: NA
len: 13
abundance: few
CDR3nt: TGTGCCAGCAGTTGGGCTAGGGAGGAGACCCAGTACTTC
CDR3aa: CASSWAREETQYF

v_gene: TRBV12-3/TRBV12-4
j_gene: TRBJ2-7
d_gene: TRBD1
len: 15
abundance: few
CDR3nt: TGTGCCAGCAGGAAGAGGGACAGGGTGTCCGGAGAGCAGTACTTC
CDR3aa: CASRKRDRVSGEQYF

v_gene: TRBV27
j_gene: TRBJ2-7
d_gene: NA
len: 14
abundance: NA
CDR3nt: TGTGCCAGCAGTCCCGGACAGTTTTCCTACGAGCAGTACTTC
CDR3aa: CASSPGQFSYEQYF

v_gene: TRBV5-1
j_gene: TRBJ1-2
d_gene: NA
len: 12
abundance: few
CDR3nt: TGCGCCAGCAGAAGAGAGGGGTTGGGCTACACCTTC
CDR3aa: CASRREGLGYTF

v_gene: TRBV7-2
j_gene: TRBJ1-1
d_gene: TRBD1
len: 12
abundance: few
CDR3nt: TGTGCCAGCAGCTACGACAGGGGCTGGGCTTTCTTT
CDR3aa: CASSYDRGWAFF

v_gene: TRBV5-1
j_gene: TRBJ2-1
d_gene: NA
len: 14
abundance: NA
CDR3nt: TGCGCCAGCAGGCACGGCGCAGGGGTGAATGAGCAGTTCTTC
CDR3aa: CASRHGAGVNEQFF

v_gene: TRBV6-5
j_gene: TRBJ1-1
d_gene: TRBD1
len: 14
abundance: NA
CDR3nt: TGTGCCAGCAGTTACCGGGCAGGGGGCCCTGAAGCTTTCTTT
CDR3aa: CASSYRAGGPEAFF

v_gene: TRBV12-3/TRBV12-4
j_gene: TRBJ2-1
d_gene: TRBD1
len: 16
abundance: once
CDR3nt: TGTGCCAGCAGTCCCTCCGGACAGGCCTCCTACAATGAGCAGTTCTTC
CDR3aa: CASSPSGQASYNEQFF

v_gene: TRBV20-1
j_gene: TRBJ1-1
d_gene: NA
len: 13
abundance: NA
CDR3nt: TGCAGTGCGAAACCGGCTGACAGATCCTCGGCTTTCTTT
CDR3aa: CSAKPADRSSAFF

v_gene: TRBV5-1
j_gene: TRBJ1-2
d_gene: NA
len: 15
abundance: NA
CDR3nt: TGCGCCAGCAGCTTGGACGGGACAACTAACTATGGCTACACCTTC
CDR3aa: CASSLDGTTNYGYTF

v_gene: TRBV7-9
j_gene: TRBJ1-2
d_gene: NA
len: 16
abundance: few
CDR3nt: TGTGCCAGCAGTTTCGTGGGAGGGGAGGCAGGAGATGGCTACACCTTC
CDR3aa: CASSFVGGEAGDGYTF

v_gene: TRBV3-1
j_gene: TRBJ1-2
d_gene: NA
len: 16
abundance: NA
CDR3nt: TGTGCCAGCAGCCAAGCGGCGGTAGGGTCTTTCTATGGCTACACCTTC
CDR3aa: CASSQAAVGSFYGYTF

v_gene: TRBV4-3
j_gene: TRBJ2-1
d_gene: NA
len: 15
abundance: few
CDR3nt: TGCGCCAGCAGCCACGGAGGCCTAGCGAGGAATGAGCAGTTCTTC
CDR3aa: CASSHGGLARNEQFF

v_gene: TRBV4-1
j_gene: TRBJ1-4
d_gene: TRBD1
len: 14
abundance: many
CDR3nt: TGCGCCAGCAGCCAAGGACAGGGGAATGAAAAACTGTTTTTT
CDR3aa: CASSQGQGNEKLFF

v_gene: TRBV4-3
j_gene: TRBJ2-7
d_gene: TRBD1
len: 17
abundance: few
CDR3nt: TGCGCCAGCAGCCAAGATCAATCAGGGACAGGGTTGGAGGAGCAGTACTTC
CDR3aa: CASSQDQSGTGLEEQYF

v_gene: TRBV29-1
j_gene: TRBJ1-1
d_gene: NA
len: 12
abundance: few
CDR3nt: TGCAGCGTCACAGGGTTAGACACTGAAGCTTTCTTT
CDR3aa: CSVTGLDTEAFF

v_gene: TRBV7-9
j_gene: TRBJ2-3
d_gene: NA
len: 15
abundance: few
CDR3nt: TGTGCCAGCAGCTCCGGGGGTGGGGGCACAGATACGCAGTATTTT
CDR3aa: CASSSGGGGTDTQYF

v_gene: TRBV7-9
j_gene: TRBJ1-1
d_gene: NA
len: 15
abundance: few
CDR3nt: TGTGCCAGCAGCTCGCGCCCGGGGGTGAACACTGAAGCTTTCTTT
CDR3aa: CASSSRPGVNTEAFF

v_gene: TRBV21-1
j_gene: TRBJ1-5
d_gene: NA
len: 14
abundance: NA
CDR3nt: TGTGCCAGTCCGCTGGGACAGTACAATCAGCCCCAGCATTTT
CDR3aa: CASPLGQYNQPQHF

v_gene: TRBV18
j_gene: TRBJ2-3
d_gene: TRBD1
len: 15
abundance: NA
CDR3nt: TGTGCCAGCTCACCACAGGGGGCGGCCGCAGATACGCAGTATTTT
CDR3aa: CASSPQGAAADTQYF

v_gene: TRBV28
j_gene: TRBJ2-3
d_gene: NA
len: 16
abundance: few
CDR3nt: TGTGCCAGCAGTCCCCGGGGGAATTTTGCCACAGATACGCAGTATTTT
CDR3aa: CASSPRGNFATDTQYF